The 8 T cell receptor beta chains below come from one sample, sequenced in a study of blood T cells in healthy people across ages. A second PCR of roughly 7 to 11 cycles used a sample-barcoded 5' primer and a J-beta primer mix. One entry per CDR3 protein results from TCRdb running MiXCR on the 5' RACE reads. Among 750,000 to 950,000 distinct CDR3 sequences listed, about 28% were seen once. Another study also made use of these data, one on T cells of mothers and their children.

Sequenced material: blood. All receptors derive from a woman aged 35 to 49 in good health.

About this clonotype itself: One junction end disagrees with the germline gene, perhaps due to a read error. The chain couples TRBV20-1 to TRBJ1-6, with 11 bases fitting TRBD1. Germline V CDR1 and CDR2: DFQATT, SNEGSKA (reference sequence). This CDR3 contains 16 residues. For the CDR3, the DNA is TGCAGTGCGGACAGGGGGCCCTTGACCTATAATTCACCCCCCCACTTT. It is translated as CSADRGPLTYNSPPHF.

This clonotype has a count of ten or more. The CDR3 coding sequence is TGCAGCGTTCAGACTAGCGGGCGACGGGAGACCCAGTACTTC. This translates into CSVQTSGRRETQYF. This chain connects TRBV29-1 to TRBJ2-5, with 10 nucleotides matching TRBD2. Per germline, CDR1 SQVTM and CDR2 ANQGSEA. This CDR3 has 14 residues. V lost 5 bases to trimming and J lost 5 bases; unmatched junction nucleotides: 8.

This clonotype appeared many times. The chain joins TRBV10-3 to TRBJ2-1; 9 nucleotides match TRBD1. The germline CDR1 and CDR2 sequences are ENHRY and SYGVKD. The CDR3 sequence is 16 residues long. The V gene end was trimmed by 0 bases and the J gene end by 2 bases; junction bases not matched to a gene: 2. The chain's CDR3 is CAISESGTGTYNEQFF. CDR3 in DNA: TGTGCCATCAGTGAGTCCGGGACAGGGACCTACAATGAGCAGTTCTTC.

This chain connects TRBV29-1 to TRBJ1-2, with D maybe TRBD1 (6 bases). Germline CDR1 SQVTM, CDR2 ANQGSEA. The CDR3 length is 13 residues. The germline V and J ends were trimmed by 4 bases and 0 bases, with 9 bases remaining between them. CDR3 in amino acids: CSVAGHSNYGYTF. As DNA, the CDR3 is TGCAGCGTTGCGGGACACTCTAACTATGGCTACACCTTC.

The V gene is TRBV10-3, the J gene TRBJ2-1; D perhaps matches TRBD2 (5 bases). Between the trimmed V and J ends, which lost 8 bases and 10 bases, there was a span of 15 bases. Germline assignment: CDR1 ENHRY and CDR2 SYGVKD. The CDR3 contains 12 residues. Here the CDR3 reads CAIEDGNGEQFF. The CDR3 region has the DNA TGTGCCATCGAGGACGGGAATGGGGAGCAGTTCTTC.

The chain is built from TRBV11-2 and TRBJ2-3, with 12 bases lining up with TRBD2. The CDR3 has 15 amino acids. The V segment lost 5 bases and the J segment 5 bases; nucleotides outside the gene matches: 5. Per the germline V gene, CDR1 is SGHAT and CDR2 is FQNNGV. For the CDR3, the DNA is TGTGCCAGCAGCATCCGGGGACTAGCGGGAGATACGCAGTATTTT. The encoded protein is CASSIRGLAGDTQYF.

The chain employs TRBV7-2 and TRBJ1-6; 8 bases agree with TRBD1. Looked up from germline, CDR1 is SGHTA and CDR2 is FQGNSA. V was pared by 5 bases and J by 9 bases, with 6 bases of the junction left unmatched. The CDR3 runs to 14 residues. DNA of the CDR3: TGTGCCAGCAGCCCGCGGACAGGGTTTTCACCCCTCCACTTT. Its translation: CASSPRTGFSPLHF.

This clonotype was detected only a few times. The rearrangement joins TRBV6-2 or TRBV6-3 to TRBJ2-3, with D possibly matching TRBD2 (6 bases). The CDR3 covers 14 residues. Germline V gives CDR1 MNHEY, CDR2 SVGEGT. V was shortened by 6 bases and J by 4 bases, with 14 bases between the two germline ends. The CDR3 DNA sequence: TGTGCCAGCAGCCGGGAGAGGAGCGCAGATACGCAGTATTTT. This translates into CASSRERSADTQYF.